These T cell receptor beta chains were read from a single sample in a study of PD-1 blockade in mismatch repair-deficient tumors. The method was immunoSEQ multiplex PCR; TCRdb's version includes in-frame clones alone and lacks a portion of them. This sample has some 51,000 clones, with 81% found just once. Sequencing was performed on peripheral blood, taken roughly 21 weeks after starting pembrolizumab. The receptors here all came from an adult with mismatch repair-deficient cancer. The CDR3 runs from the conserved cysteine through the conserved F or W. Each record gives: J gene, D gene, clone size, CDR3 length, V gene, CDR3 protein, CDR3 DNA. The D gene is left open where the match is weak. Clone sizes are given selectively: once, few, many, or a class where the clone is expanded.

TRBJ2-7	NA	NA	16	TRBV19	CASSTTPGVSAYEQYF	TGTGCCAGTAGCACGACTCCAGGGGTTTCAGCCTACGAGCAGTACTTC
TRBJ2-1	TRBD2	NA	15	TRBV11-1	CASILTSGSHNEQFF	TGTGCCAGCATCTTGACTAGCGGGAGTCACAATGAGCAGTTCTTC
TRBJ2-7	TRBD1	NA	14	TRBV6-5	CASSYGTDAYEQYF	TGTGCCAGCAGTTACGGGACAGACGCCTACGAGCAGTACTTC
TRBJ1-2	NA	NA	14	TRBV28	CASSLNRGLGGYTF	TGTGCCAGCAGTTTAAATCGGGGGTTGGGTGGCTACACCTTC
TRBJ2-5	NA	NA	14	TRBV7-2	CASSLSLVSETQYF	TGTGCCAGCAGCTTAAGTCTCGTCTCAGAGACCCAGTACTTC
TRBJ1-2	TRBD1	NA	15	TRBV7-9	CASSLGAGGRWGYTF	TGTGCCAGCAGCTTAGGAGCAGGGGGGCGTTGGGGCTACACCTTC
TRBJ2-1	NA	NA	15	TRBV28	CASSSSGLSYNEQFF	TGTGCCAGCAGTTCCTCCGGGCTATCCTACAATGAGCAGTTCTTC
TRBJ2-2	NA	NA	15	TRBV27	CASSRDRMNTGELFF	TGTGCCAGCAGTCGTGACAGGATGAACACCGGGGAGCTGTTTTTT
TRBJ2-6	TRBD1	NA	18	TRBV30	CAWSVRDRELSGANVLTF	TGTGCCTGGAGTGTTCGGGACAGGGAACTCTCTGGGGCCAACGTCCTGACTTTC
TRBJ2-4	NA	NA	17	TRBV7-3	CASSFDGRAGPKNIQYF	TGTGCCAGCAGCTTCGACGGACGGGCGGGGCCCAAAAACATTCAGTACTTC
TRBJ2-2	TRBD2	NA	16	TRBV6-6	CASSKRTSGNPGELFF	TGTGCCAGCAGTAAGCGGACTAGCGGGAATCCCGGGGAGCTGTTTTTT
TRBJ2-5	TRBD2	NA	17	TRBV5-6	CASSLLPSGRAAETQYF	TGTGCCAGCAGCCTCCTTCCTAGCGGGAGGGCCGCAGAGACCCAGTACTTC
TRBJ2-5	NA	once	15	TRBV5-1	CASSSNTGPQETQYF	TGCGCCAGCAGCTCGAATACGGGGCCCCAAGAGACCCAGTACTTC
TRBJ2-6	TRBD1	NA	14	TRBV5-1	CASNDRAGANVLTF	TGCGCCAGCAACGACAGGGCTGGGGCCAACGTCCTGACTTTC
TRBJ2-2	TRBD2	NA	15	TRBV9	CASSVVAGLTGELFF	TGTGCCAGCAGCGTAGTAGCGGGACTCACCGGGGAGCTGTTTTTT
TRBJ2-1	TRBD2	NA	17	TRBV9	CASSESPLAGSGNEQFF	TGTGCCAGCAGCGAGTCTCCACTAGCGGGATCAGGCAATGAGCAGTTCTTC
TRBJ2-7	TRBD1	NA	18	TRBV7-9	CASSLGRDRASFFSEQYF	TGTGCCAGCAGCCTCGGCCGGGACAGGGCGTCCTTTTTCTCCGAGCAGTACTTC
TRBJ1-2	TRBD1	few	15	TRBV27	CASSLNPGTAYGYTF	TGTGCCAGCAGCCTCAACCCCGGGACAGCCTATGGCTACACCTTC
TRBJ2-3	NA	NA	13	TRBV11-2	CASSSTGPDTQYF	TGTGCCAGCAGCTCCACGGGGCCAGATACGCAGTATTTT
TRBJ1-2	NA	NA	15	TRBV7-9	CASSHYPLQGRGYTF	TGTGCCAGCAGCCACTACCCGCTGCAGGGGCGCGGCTACACCTTC
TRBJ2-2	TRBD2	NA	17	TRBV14	CASSQDAAGGPGGELFF	TGTGCCAGCAGCCAAGATGCAGCGGGAGGGCCAGGCGGGGAGCTGTTTTTT
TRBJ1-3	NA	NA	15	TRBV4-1	CASSQAPRAGNTIYF	TGCGCCAGCAGCCAAGCCCCCAGGGCTGGAAACACCATATATTTT
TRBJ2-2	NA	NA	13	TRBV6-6	CASSRLDPGELFF	TGTGCCAGCAGCCGACTAGACCCCGGGGAGCTGTTTTTT
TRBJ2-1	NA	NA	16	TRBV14	CASSQYDGNSYNEQFF	TGTGCCAGCAGCCAATACGACGGGAACTCCTACAATGAGCAGTTCTTC
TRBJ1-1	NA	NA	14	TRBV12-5	CASTGTNSDTEAFF	TGTGCTAGTACCGGGACGAACAGCGACACTGAAGCTTTCTTT
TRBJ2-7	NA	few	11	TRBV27	CASGLNREQYF	TGTGCCAGCGGATTAAACAGGGAGCAGTACTTC
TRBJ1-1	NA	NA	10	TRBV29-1	CSGANTEAFF	TGCAGCGGGGCGAACACTGAAGCTTTCTTT
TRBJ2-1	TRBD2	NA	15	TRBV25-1	CASSGTSGLGNEQFF	TGTGCCAGCAGTGGGACTAGCGGGTTAGGCAATGAGCAGTTCTTC
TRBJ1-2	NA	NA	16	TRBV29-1	CSVEDPDRLWNYGYTF	TGCAGCGTTGAAGATCCGGACAGACTATGGAACTATGGCTACACCTTC
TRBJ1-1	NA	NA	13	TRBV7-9	CASSFGTNTEAFF	TGTGCCAGCAGCTTCGGGACGAACACTGAAGCTTTCTTT
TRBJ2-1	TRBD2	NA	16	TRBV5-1	CASSQTPGTTYNEQFF	TGCGCCAGCAGCCAAACCCCCGGGACTACTTACAATGAGCAGTTCTTC
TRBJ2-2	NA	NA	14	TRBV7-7	CASSLGLNTGELFF	TGTGCTAGCAGCTTGGGACTGAACACCGGGGAGCTGTTTTTT
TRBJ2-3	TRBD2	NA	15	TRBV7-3	CASSLTGLATDTQYF	TGTGCCAGCAGCTTAACAGGACTAGCGACAGATACGCAGTATTTT
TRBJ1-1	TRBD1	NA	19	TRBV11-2	CASSLRPRDSSGLNTEAFF	TGTGCCAGCAGCTTAAGGCCCCGGGACAGTTCGGGGTTGAACACTGAAGCTTTCTTT
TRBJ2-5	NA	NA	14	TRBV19	CASMSLLVPETQYF	TGTGCCAGCATGTCCTTACTCGTACCGGAGACCCAGTACTTC
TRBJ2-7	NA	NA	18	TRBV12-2	CASRLGPLLAGESYEQYF	TGTGCAAGTCGCTTAGGCCCCCTACTAGCGGGAGAGTCCTACGAGCAGTACTTC
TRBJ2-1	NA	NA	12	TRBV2	CASSRTRNEQFF	TGTGCCAGCAGTAGAACGCGGAATGAGCAGTTCTTC
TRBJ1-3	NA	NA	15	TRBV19	CASSLFRGTGNTIYF	TGTGCCAGTAGCCTCTTCAGGGGCACGGGAAACACCATATATTTT
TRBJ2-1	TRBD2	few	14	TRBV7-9	CASQTSGVLNEQFF	TGTGCCAGCCAGACTAGCGGGGTTTTGAATGAGCAGTTCTTC
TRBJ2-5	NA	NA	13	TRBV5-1	CASSLSGIETQYF	TGCGCCAGCAGCTTGTCTGGGATTGAGACCCAGTACTTC
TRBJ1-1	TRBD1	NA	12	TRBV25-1	CASSGRTGEAFF	TGTGCCAGCAGTGGTCGGACAGGTGAAGCTTTCTTT
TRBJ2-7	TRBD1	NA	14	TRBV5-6	CASSKDRGPYEQYF	TGTGCCAGCAGTAAGGACAGGGGACCCTACGAGCAGTACTTC
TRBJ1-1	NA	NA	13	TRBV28	CASSLPGGREAFF	TGTGCCAGCAGTTTGCCGGGAGGACGGGAAGCTTTCTTT
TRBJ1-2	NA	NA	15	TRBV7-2	CASSLDIGAGYGYTF	TGTGCCAGCAGCTTAGATATCGGCGCTGGCTATGGCTACACCTTC
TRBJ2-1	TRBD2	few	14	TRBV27	CASSPAGGRDEQFF	TGTGCCAGCAGCCCAGCGGGAGGGCGCGATGAGCAGTTCTTC
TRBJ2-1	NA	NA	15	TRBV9	CASSAGGPTYNEQFF	TGTGCCAGCAGCGCCGGAGGGCCGACCTACAATGAGCAGTTCTTC
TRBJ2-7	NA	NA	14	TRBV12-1	CASSSRGGTGEQYF	TGTGCCAGCAGCTCACGCGGGGGGACGGGGGAGCAGTACTTC
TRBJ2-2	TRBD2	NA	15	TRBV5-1	CASSLMTSGTGELFF	TGCGCCAGCAGCTTGATGACTAGCGGGACCGGGGAGCTGTTTTTT
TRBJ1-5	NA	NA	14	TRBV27	CASSFVSGSQPQHF	TGTGCCAGCAGTTTCGTGAGTGGGAGTCAGCCCCAGCATTTT
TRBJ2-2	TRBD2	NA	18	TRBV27	CASSLSPGLAGSTGELFF	TGTGCCAGCAGTTTATCGCCGGGACTAGCGGGAAGCACCGGGGAGCTGTTTTTT